A single sample gave rise to the 20 T cell receptor beta chains below, sequenced in a study of cytomegalovirus exposure and HLA in healthy donors. The PCR made use of 60 Vbeta and 13 Jbeta primers. Profiled with immunoSEQ multiplex PCR; TCRdb holds only in-frame clones, not every one. The sample lists 120,000 to 150,000 clones; around three quarters were seen once. The sequenced sample was PBMCs. These receptors were obtained from a woman aged 40 to 50 in good health and CMV-seropositive.

The chain joins TRBV9 to TRBJ1-4; D gene ambiguous. The CDR3 spans 16 residues. Trimming removed 4 bases at V and 5 bases at J, with 18 bases between. Germline assignment: CDR1 SGDLS and CDR2 YYNGEE. CDR3 in amino acids: CASSQRAEPSNEKLFF. The CDR3 DNA is TGTGCCAGCAGCCAACGCGCGGAACCATCAAATGAAAAACTGTTTTTT.

This clone has just a few counts. CDR3: CAISPGTNSPLHF. The CDR3, as DNA: TGTGCCATCAGTCCCGGGACAAACTCACCCCTCCACTTT. V is TRBV10-3 and J is TRBJ1-6; possible D gene TRBD1, 6 bases. The germline V gene has CDR1 ENHRY and CDR2 SYGVKD. This CDR3 has 13 amino acids. Trimming stripped 5 bases from V and 10 bases from J, with 12 bases between.

This rearrangement joins TRBV11-1 to TRBJ2-5, with TRBD2 identical over 12 bases. CDR3 size: 15 residues. V trimming: 6 bases; J trimming: 5 bases; junction bases outside the gene matches: 7. Germline CDR1 is SGHAT and CDR2 is FQDESV (reference sequence). CDR3 in DNA: TGTGCCAGCAGACTAGCGGGGGGCCAGGGGGAGACCCAGTACTTC. Its translation: CASRLAGGQGETQYF.

This sequence joins TRBV7-9 and TRBJ1-4; 10 bases agree with TRBD1. The CDR3 sequence is 14 residues long. V shed 5 bases and J 8 bases; nucleotides not matched to a gene: 5. Looked up from germline, CDR1 is SEHNR and CDR2 is FQNEAQ (reference sequence). This CDR3 is CASSLGQGVEKLFF. The CDR3 region has the DNA TGTGCCAGCAGCCTCGGACAGGGGGTCGAAAAACTGTTTTTT.

The chain recombines TRBV5-1 with TRBJ2-3; weak D call: TRBD1 (6 bases). Looked up from germline, CDR1 is SGHRS and CDR2 is YFSETQ. The CDR3 covers 15 residues. V was pared by 0 bases and J by 0 bases, with 8 bases between. The CDR3 region has the DNA TGCGCCAGCAGCTTGGGTCAGGGGAGCACAGATACGCAGTATTTT. Translating it yields CASSLGQGSTDTQYF.

This clone was seen just once. The chain couples TRBV27 to TRBJ1-6; D might be TRBD1 (6 bases). Trimming took 3 bases from V and 7 from J, leaving 22 bases between them. This CDR3 comprises 18 residues. Germline V gives CDR1 MNHEY, CDR2 SMNVEV (reference sequence). The CDR3: CASSLLGHRVEGNSPLHF. In nucleotides, the CDR3 is TGTGCCAGCAGTTTGCTTGGTCACAGGGTAGAAGGAAATTCACCCCTCCACTTT.

The V gene is TRBV19, the J gene TRBJ2-7; a possible D gene is TRBD2 (6 bases). The ends were cut back, 8 bases at V and 3 bases at J, with 14 bases in the middle. The CDR3 totals 13 residues. Germline CDR1 reads LNHDA; CDR2 reads SQIVND (reference sequence). CDR3 amino acids: CASSPGLNYEQYF. As DNA, the CDR3 is TGTGCCAGTTCTCCGGGACTCAACTACGAGCAGTACTTC.

This rearrangement joins TRBV27 to TRBJ2-1; 7 bases are a match to TRBD1. CDR1 and CDR2 (germline): MNHEY, SMNVEV (reference sequence). V dropped 4 bases and J dropped 7; count of bases not matched to a gene: 7. The CDR3 is 14 residues long. CDR3 sequence: CASSSPGQRNEQFF. Here the CDR3 DNA reads TGTGCCAGCAGTTCACCGGGACAGAGAAATGAGCAGTTCTTC.

This clone came up once. The V gene is TRBV11-2, the J gene TRBJ1-2; a possible D gene is TRBD1 (5 bases). V lost 5 bases and J lost 5, with 15 bases in between. Germline lookup yields CDR1 SGHAT and CDR2 FQNNGV. This CDR3 has 14 amino acids. CDR3 protein: CASSPLGPGYGYTF. The CDR3 bases are TGTGCCAGCAGCCCCTTGGGGCCAGGGTATGGCTACACCTTC.

CDR3 in amino acids: CASSLERGAYEQYF. The CDR3 DNA follows: TGCGCCAGCAGCTTGGAGCGGGGGGCCTACGAGCAGTACTTC. The V call is TRBV5-1, the J call TRBJ2-7; 9 bases align to TRBD2. The CDR3 consists of 14 residues. Looked up from germline, CDR1 is SGHRS and CDR2 is YFSETQ. The junction had 0 bases not matched to a gene; V was cut back by 0 bases and J by 2 bases.

The chain couples TRBV7-2 to TRBJ1-2, with 9 nucleotides matching TRBD1. Germline V gene sequence: CDR1 SGHTA, CDR2 FQGNSA. V shed 1 base and J 6 bases; nucleotides not matched to a gene: 6. The length of the CDR3 is 15 residues. In nucleotides, the CDR3 is TGTGCCAGCAGCTTAGTATGGGGACAGGGACATGGCTACACCTTC. This codes for CASSLVWGQGHGYTF.

V is TRBV4-1 and J is TRBJ1-6, with TRBD1 matching 9 bases. V lost 3 bases to trimming and J lost 10 bases; unmatched junction nucleotides: 10. Germline CDR1 is MGHRA and CDR2 is YSYEKL. The CDR3 length is 16 residues. CDR3 sequence reads: CASSQPRRTGDSPLHF. The DNA for the CDR3 is TGCGCCAGCAGCCAGCCCCGTAGGACAGGGGACTCACCCCTCCACTTT.

The chain links TRBV6-5 to TRBJ1-2; maybe TRBD1 (5 bases). The germline CDR1 and CDR2 sequences are MNHEY and SVGAGI. Trimming took 4 bases from V and 4 from J, leaving 7 bases between them. CDR3 length: 12 amino acids. For the CDR3, the DNA is TGTGCCAGCAGTTTGGGGCCCTATGGCTACACCTTC. Translated: CASSLGPYGYTF.

This sequence joins TRBV5-1 and TRBJ1-2, with 10 positions matching TRBD1. Trimming took 4 bases from V and 6 from J; bases not matched to a gene: 12. The CDR3 runs 16 residues. From germline, CDR1 is SGHRS and CDR2 YFSETQ. Written as DNA, the CDR3 is TGCGCCAGCAGCAAGCGACAGGGGGCCTTCGGAGATGGCTACACCTTC. Translation gives CASSKRQGAFGDGYTF.

Here the CDR3 DNA reads TGTGCCAGTGCCGCAGGGAAGTCTGGAAACACCATATATTTT. It translates to CASAAGKSGNTIYF. The chain employs TRBV27 and TRBJ1-3; weak D call: TRBD1 (5 bases). The CDR3 is 14 amino acids. Germline CDR1 and CDR2: MNHEY and SMNVEV (reference sequence). Deletions cut 9 bases from V and 1 base from J, with 13 bases between.

The chain combines TRBV7-9 with TRBJ1-3; D not certain. The CDR3 loop spans 16 amino acids. The V end was cut by 2 bases, the J end by 0 bases, with 11 bases between. Germline V gene lookup returns CDR1 SEHNR and CDR2 FQNEAQ (reference sequence). CDR3 nucleotide sequence: TGTGCCAGCAGCTTATTCATCGAACTCTCTGGAAACACCATATATTTT. Its protein is CASSLFIELSGNTIYF. Supplemented by reference TRBV7-9 and TRBJ1-3, the full variable domain reads DTGVSQNPRHKITKRGQNVTFRCDPISEHNRLYWYRQTLGQGPEFLTYFQNEAQLEKSRLLSDRFSAERPKGSFSTLEIQRTEQGDSAMYLCASSLFIELSGNTIYFGEGSWLTVV.

The chain uses TRBV2 and TRBJ1-4; 7 nucleotides agree with TRBD1. After removal of 7 bases from V and 5 bases from J, the junction contained 4 bases not matched to a gene. CDR3 length: 13 amino acids. CDR1 and CDR2 (germline): SNHLY, FYNNEI. The CDR3 nucleotides read TGTGCCAGCACGGGACAGATAAATGAAAAACTGTTTTTT. Translation: CASTGQINEKLFF.

This chain joins TRBV10-1 and TRBJ1-1, with 7 positions matching TRBD1. The CDR3 is 14 amino acids. After removal of 5 bases from V and 3 bases from J, the junction contained 6 bases not matched to a gene. Per the germline V gene, CDR1 is WNHNN and CDR2 is SYGVQD (reference sequence). CDR3 in DNA: TGCGCCAGCAGTCCCGACAGGGAGGACACTGAAGCTTTCTTT. Its protein product is CASSPDREDTEAFF.

The chain links TRBV12-5 to TRBJ1-5, with 7 bases fitting TRBD1. Germline V CDR1 and CDR2: LGHNT, FRNRAP. CDR3 size: 17 residues. Germline trimming cut 5 bases from V and 0 bases from J; bases unmatched to any gene: 10. DNA of the CDR3: TGTGCTAGTGGTCAAGAACCCGGACAGGCTAGCAATCAGCCCCAGCATTTT. It codes for CASGQEPGQASNQPQHF. Full variable domain (outside the CDR3, taken from reference TRBV12-5 and TRBJ1-5): DARVTQTPRHKVTEMGQEVTMRCQPILGHNTVFWYRQTMMQGLELLAYFRNRAPLDDSGMPKDRFSAEMPDATLATLKIQPSEPRDSAVYFCASGQEPGQASNQPQHFGDGTRLSIL.

There are a few counts of this clone. J is TRBJ2-5 and V is TRBV4-1; a possible D gene is TRBD1 (5 bases). Germline V gene data show CDR1 as MGHRA and CDR2 as YSYEKL. This CDR3 has 15 amino acids. Trimming stripped 0 bases from V and 4 bases from J, with 12 bases between. DNA of the CDR3: TGCGCCAGCAGCCAAGATATTGGGCAGGGAGAGACCCAGTACTTC. Protein sequence: CASSQDIGQGETQYF.